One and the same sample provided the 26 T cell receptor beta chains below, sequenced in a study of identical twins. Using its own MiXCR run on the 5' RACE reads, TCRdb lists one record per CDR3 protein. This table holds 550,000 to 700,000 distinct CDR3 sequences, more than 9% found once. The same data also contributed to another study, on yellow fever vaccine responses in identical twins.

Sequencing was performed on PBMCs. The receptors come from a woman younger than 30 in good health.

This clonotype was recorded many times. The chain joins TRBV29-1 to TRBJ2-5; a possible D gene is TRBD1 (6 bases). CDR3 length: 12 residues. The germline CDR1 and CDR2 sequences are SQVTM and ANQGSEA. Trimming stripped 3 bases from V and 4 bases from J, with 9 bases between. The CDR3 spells CSVEIRGETQYF. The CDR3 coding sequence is TGCAGCGTTGAGATCAGGGGAGAGACCCAGTACTTC.

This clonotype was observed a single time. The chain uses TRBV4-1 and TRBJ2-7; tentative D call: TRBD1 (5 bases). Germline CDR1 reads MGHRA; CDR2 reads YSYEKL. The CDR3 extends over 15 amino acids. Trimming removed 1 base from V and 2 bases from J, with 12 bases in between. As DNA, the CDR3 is TGCGCCAGCAGCCAAGGCACCGACAGTCCCTACGAGCAGTACTTC. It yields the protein CASSQGTDSPYEQYF.

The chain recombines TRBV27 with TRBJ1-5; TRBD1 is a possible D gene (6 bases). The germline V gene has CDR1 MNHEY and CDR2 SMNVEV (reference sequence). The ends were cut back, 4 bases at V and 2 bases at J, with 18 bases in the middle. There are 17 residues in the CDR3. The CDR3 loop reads CASSSRGGEKGNQPQHF. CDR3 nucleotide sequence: TGTGCCAGCAGTTCCCGGGGGGGCGAGAAGGGCAATCAGCCCCAGCATTTT.

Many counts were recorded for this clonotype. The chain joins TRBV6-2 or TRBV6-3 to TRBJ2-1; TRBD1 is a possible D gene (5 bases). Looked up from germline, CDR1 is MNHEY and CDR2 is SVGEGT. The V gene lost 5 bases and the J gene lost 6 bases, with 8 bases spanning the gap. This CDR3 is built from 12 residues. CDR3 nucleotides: TGTGCCAGCAGTAGACAGTTCAATGAGCAGTTCTTC. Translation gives CASSRQFNEQFF.

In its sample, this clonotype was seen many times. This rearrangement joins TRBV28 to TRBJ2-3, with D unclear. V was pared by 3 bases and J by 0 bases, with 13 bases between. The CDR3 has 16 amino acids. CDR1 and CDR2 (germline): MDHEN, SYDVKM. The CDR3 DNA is TGTGCCAGCAGTTTTCCCCTGAGCGACAGCACAGATACGCAGTATTTT. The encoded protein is CASSFPLSDSTDTQYF. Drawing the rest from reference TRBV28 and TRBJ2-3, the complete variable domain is DVKVTQSSRYLVKRTGEKVFLECVQDMDHENMFWYRQDPGLGLRLIYFSYDVKMKEKGDIPEGYSVSREKKERFSLILESASTNQTSMYLCASSFPLSDSTDTQYFGPGTRLTVL.

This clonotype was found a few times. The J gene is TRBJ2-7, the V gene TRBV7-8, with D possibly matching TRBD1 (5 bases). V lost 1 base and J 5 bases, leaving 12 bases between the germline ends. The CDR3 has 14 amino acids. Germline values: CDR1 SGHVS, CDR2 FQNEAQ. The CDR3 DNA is TGTGCCAGCAGCTTAGTACGGCAGGGCCACGAGCAGTACTTC. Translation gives CASSLVRQGHEQYF.

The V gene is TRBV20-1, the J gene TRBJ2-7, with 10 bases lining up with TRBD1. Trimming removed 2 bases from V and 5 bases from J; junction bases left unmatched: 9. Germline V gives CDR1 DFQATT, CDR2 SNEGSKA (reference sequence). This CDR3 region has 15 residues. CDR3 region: CSARRFDRGLNEQYF. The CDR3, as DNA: TGCAGTGCTAGACGATTTGACAGGGGGCTCAACGAGCAGTACTTC.

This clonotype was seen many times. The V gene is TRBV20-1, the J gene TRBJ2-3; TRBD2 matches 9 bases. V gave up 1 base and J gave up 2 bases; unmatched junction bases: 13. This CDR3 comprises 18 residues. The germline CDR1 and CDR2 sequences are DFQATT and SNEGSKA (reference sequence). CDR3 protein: CSARGVLRLAGDTDTQYF. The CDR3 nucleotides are TGCAGTGCTAGAGGAGTACTTCGGTTAGCGGGGGACACAGATACGCAGTATTTT.

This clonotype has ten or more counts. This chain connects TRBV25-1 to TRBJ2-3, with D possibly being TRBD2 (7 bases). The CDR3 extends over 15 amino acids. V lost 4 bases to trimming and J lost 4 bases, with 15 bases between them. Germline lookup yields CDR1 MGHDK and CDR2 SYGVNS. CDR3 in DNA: TGTGCCAGCAGTGGAGGGAGGGGGTTCGCAGATACGCAGTATTTT. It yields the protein CASSGGRGFADTQYF.

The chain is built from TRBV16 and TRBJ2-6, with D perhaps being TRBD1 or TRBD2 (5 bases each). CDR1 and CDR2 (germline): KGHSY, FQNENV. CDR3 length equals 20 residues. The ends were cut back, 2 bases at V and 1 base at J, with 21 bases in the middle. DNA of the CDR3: TGTGCCAGCAGCCAAGTGGGACGAGGGGCTAAAGGTTCTGGGGCCAACGTCCTGACTTTC. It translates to CASSQVGRGAKGSGANVLTF.

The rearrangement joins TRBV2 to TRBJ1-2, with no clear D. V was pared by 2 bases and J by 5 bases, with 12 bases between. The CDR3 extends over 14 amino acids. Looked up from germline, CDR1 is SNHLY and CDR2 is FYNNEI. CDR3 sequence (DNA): TGTGCCAGCAGTGAAATGGGCCAGCCATATGGCTACACCTTC. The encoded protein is CASSEMGQPYGYTF.

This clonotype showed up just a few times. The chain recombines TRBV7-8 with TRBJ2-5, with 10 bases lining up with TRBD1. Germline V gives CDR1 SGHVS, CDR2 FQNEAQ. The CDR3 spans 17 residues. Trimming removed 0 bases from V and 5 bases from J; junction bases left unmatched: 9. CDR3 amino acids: CASSLAWDRGERETQYF. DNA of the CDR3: TGTGCCAGCAGCTTAGCCTGGGACAGGGGAGAGAGGGAGACCCAGTACTTC.

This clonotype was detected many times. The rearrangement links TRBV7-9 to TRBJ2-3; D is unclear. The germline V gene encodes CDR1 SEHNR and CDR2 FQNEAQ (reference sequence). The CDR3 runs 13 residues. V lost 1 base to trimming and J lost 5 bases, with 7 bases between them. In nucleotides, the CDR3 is TGTGCCAGCAGCTTAGACCTACAAGATACGCAGTATTTT. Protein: CASSLDLQDTQYF. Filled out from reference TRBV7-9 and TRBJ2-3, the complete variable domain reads DTGVSQNPRHKITKRGQNVTFRCDPISEHNRLYWYRQTLGQGPEFLTYFQNEAQLEKSRLLSDRFSAERPKGSFSTLEIQRTEQGDSAMYLCASSLDLQDTQYFGPGTRLTVL.

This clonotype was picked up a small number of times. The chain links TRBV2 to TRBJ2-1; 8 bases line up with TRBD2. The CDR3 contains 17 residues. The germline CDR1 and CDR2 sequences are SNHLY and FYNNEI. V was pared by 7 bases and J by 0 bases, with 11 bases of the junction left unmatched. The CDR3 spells CASISLAGDSSYNEQFF. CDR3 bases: TGTGCCAGCATCAGCCTAGCGGGCGACAGCTCCTACAATGAGCAGTTCTTC.

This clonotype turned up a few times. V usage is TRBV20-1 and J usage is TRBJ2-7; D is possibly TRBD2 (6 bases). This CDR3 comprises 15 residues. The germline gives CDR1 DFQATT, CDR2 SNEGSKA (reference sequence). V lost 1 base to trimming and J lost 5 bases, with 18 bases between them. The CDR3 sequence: CSARAPSTSFHEQYF. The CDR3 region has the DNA TGCAGTGCTAGAGCCCCTTCAACTAGCTTCCACGAGCAGTACTTC.

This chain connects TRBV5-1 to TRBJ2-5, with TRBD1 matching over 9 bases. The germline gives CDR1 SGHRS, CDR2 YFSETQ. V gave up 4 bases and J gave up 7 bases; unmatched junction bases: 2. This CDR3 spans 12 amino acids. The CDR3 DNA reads TGCGCCAGCAGCCGGGACAGGGTGACCCAGTACTTC. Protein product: CASSRDRVTQYF.

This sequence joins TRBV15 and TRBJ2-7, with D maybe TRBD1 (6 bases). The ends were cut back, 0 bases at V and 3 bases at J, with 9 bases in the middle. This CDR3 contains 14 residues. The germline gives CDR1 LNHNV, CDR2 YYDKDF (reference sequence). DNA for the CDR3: TGTGCCACCAGCAGAGATCAGGGGTTCTACGAGCAGTACTTC. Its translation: CATSRDQGFYEQYF.

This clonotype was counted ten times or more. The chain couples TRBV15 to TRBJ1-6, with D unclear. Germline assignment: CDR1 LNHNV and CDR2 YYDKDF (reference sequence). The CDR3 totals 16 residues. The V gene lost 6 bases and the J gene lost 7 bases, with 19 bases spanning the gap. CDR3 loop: CATRDREARGNSPLHF. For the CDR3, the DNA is TGTGCCACCAGGGATAGGGAAGCCAGAGGGAATTCACCCCTCCACTTT. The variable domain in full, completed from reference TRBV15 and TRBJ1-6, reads DAMVIQNPRYQVTQFGKPVTLSCSQTLNHNVMYWYQQKSSQAPKLLFHYYDKDFNNEADTPDNFQSRRPNTSFCFLDIRSPGLGDTAMYLCATRDREARGNSPLHFGNGTRLTVT.

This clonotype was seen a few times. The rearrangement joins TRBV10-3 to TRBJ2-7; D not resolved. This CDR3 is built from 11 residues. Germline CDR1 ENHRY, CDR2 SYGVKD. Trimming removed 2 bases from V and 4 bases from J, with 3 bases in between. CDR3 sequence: CAISEVYEQYF. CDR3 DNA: TGTGCCATCAGTGAGGTTTACGAGCAGTACTTC.

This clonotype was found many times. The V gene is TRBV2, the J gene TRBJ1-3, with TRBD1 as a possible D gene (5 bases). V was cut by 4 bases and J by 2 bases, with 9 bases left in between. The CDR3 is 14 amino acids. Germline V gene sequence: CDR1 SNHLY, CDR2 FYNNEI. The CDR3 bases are TGTGCCAGCAGTGTGTCAGGGCCTGGAAACACCATATATTTT. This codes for CASSVSGPGNTIYF.

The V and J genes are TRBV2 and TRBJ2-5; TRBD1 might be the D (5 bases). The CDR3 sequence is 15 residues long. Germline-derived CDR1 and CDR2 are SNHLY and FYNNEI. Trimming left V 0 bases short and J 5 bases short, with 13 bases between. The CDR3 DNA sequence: TGTGCCAGCAGTGAAGCGGGAAAGGGGCACGAGACCCAGTACTTC. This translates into CASSEAGKGHETQYF.

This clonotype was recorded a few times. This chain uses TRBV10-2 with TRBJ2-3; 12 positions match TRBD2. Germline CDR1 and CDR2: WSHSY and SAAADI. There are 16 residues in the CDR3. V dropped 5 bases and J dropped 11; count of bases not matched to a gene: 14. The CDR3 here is CASSMNHLAGGVVQYF. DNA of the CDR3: TGCGCCAGCAGTATGAATCACCTAGCGGGGGGGGTTGTGCAGTATTTT.

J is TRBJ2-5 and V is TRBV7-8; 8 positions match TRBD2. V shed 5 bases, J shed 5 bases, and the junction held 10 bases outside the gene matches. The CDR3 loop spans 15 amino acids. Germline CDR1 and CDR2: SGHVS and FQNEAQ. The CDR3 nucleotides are TGTGCCAGCAGCACCGAGCGGGGGTGGGTGGAGACCCAGTACTTC. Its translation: CASSTERGWVETQYF.

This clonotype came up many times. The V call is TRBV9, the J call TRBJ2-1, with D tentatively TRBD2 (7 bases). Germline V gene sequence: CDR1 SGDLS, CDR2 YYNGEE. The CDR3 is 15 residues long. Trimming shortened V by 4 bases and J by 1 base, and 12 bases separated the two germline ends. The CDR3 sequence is CASSRGAPSYNEQFF. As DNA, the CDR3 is TGTGCCAGCAGCCGGGGGGCTCCATCCTACAATGAGCAGTTCTTC.

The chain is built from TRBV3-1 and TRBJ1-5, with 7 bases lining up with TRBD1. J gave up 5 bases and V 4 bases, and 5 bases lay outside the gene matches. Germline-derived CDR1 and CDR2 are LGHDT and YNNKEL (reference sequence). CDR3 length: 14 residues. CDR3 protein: CASSRGTVDQPQHF. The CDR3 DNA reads TGTGCCAGCAGCCGGGGGACAGTTGATCAGCCCCAGCATTTT.

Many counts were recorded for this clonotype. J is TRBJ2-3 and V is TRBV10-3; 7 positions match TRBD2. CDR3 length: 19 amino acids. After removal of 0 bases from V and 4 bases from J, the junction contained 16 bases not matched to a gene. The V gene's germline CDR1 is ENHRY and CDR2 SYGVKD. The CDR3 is CAISESKLRTRGRADTQYF. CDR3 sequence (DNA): TGTGCCATCAGTGAGTCGAAACTACGGACTAGAGGGAGGGCAGATACGCAGTATTTT.